In this sample, the clone carrying this TCR beta chain turned up many times. What it recognizes is unknown. The data were taken from a study of breast tumors, draining lymph nodes, adjacent tissues. Overall study findings and caveats: The lymph node origin of tumor T cells was framed as consistent with a hypothesis, not demonstrated.

Samples came from axillary lymph nodes draining the breast cancer. The ends were cut back, 5 bases at V and 4 bases at J, with 12 bases in the middle. There are 12 residues in the CDR3. The germline V gene has CDR1 DFQATT and CDR2 SNEGSKA (reference sequence). One entry per CDR3 protein results from TCRdb running MiXCR on the multiplex PCR reads. The repertoire holds more than 250,000 distinct CDR3 sequences, with 30% as singletons. The J gene is TRBJ2-7, the V gene TRBV20-1; D not certain. This clonotype originated in a female donor with breast cancer. Some clones in this sample may be carry-over from other donors' samples. Sequenced input: axillary lymph node tissue. CDR3 nucleotides: TGCAGTGCTGGAGCTGGGATTTACGAGCAGTACTTC. Protein sequence: CSAGAGIYEQYF.